This T cell receptor (beta chain) was recovered during a study of blood T cell repertoires in COVID-19. Turning to the study itself: The samples span acute and convalescent COVID-19 from the United States, Italy and Spain. The cDNA or gDNA used as material had been derived from T cells, B-cell-depleted T cells, or PBMCs.

The authors' processing: Reference gene primer amplification gave nucleated cell count estimates. The protocol was immunoSEQ multiplex PCR, while the TCRdb copy is restricted to in-frame clones and leaves out a portion. V and J calls and clone size are copied from that table; D and trimming were computed from the DNA. The sample has about 15,000 clones; approximately 90% are singletons. V was trimmed by 2 bases and J by 2 bases, leaving 9 bases between them. Germline CDR1 is SGHTS and CDR2 is YDEGEE. This CDR3 comprises 14 residues. The sample was peripheral blood. The TCR was taken from a man aged 60 to 75 with acute or convalescent COVID-19. The V call is TRBV5-8, the J call TRBJ2-3; D is possibly TRBD2 (6 bases). CDR3 sequence reads: CASSFGGITDTQYF. DNA of the CDR3: TGTGCCAGCAGCTTCGGCGGGATCACAGATACGCAGTATTTT.